The 9 T cell receptor beta chains given below trace back to one sample, sequenced in a study of cytomegalovirus exposure and HLA in healthy donors. A multiplex PCR was run with 60 Vbeta primers and 13 Jbeta primers. Repertoires were generated with immunoSEQ multiplex PCR, while TCRdb's copy carries only in-frame clones and drops some. The profile shows some 120,000 clones, about three quarters of them singletons. The sample comprised PBMCs. The receptors were gathered from a middle-aged woman in good health and CMV-seropositive.

This clone was seen once. This chain connects TRBV2 to TRBJ1-5, with a possible D match to TRBD1 (5 bases). Germline values: CDR1 SNHLY, CDR2 FYNNEI. V lost 2 bases, J lost 4 bases, and 9 bases lay in between. This CDR3 has 14 amino acids. CDR3 amino acids: CASSESGGNQPQHF. The CDR3 bases are TGTGCCAGCAGTGAATCGGGGGGGAATCAGCCCCAGCATTTT.

This chain uses TRBV5-4 with TRBJ1-1; TRBD1 might be the D (6 bases). The CDR3 covers 16 residues. Germline-derived CDR1 and CDR2 are SGHNT and YYREEE (reference sequence). V was clipped by 3 bases and J by 2 bases, with 17 bases between them. CDR3: CASSYRRGGVNTEAFF. Here the CDR3 DNA reads TGTGCCAGCAGCTACCGGAGAGGGGGAGTTAACACTGAAGCTTTCTTT.

In its sample, this clone was seen a few times. The chain is built from TRBV27 and TRBJ2-6; 9 bases match TRBD1. CDR3 length: 21 residues. V shed 6 bases and J 1 base; nucleotides not matched to a gene: 19. Germline assignment: CDR1 MNHEY and CDR2 SMNVEV (reference sequence). The CDR3 DNA reads TGTGCCAGCAGCCCGAAGGCGTTGGGGGGACAGGGAACGTCTGGGGCCAACGTCCTGACTTTC. Protein: CASSPKALGGQGTSGANVLTF. Based on the CDR3 plus reference TRBV27 and TRBJ2-6, the full variable domain is EAQVTQNPRYLITVTGKKLTVTCSQNMNHEYMSWYRQDPGLGLRQIYYSMNVEVTDKGDVPEGYKVSRKEKRNFPLILESPSPNQTSLYFCASSPKALGGQGTSGANVLTFGAGSRLTVL.

This clone occurred a few times. The V and J genes are TRBV27 and TRBJ2-3; D not resolved. The CDR3 loop spans 13 amino acids. With 4 bases removed from V and 2 bases from J, the gap between germline ends came to 7 bases. Germline lookup yields CDR1 MNHEY and CDR2 SMNVEV (reference sequence). The CDR3 DNA reads as TGTGCCAGCAGTTATGGGCTCACAGATACGCAGTATTTT. Protein product: CASSYGLTDTQYF.

V and J are TRBV2 and TRBJ1-1; no firm D call. The CDR3 length is 14 residues. Germline CDR1 reads SNHLY; CDR2 reads FYNNEI. The germline V and J ends were trimmed by 3 bases and 10 bases, with 18 bases remaining between them. CDR3 DNA: TGTGCCAGCAGTGACGGGAGGACTCCGGTCGGAGCTTTCTTT. Translation gives CASSDGRTPVGAFF.

This rearrangement joins TRBV7-2 to TRBJ1-1; D may be TRBD1 (5 bases). The germline gives CDR1 SGHTA, CDR2 FQGNSA. Trimming stripped 1 base from V and 4 bases from J, with 10 bases between. This CDR3 is built from 14 residues. This chain's CDR3 is CASSLVGGGTEAFF. Written as DNA, the CDR3 is TGTGCCAGCAGCTTAGTGGGGGGTGGCACTGAAGCTTTCTTT.

As concerns this clone: The sample contains more than one DNA sequence encoding this CDR3. This chain links TRBV5-6 with TRBJ1-2; D not certain. The V end was cut by 4 bases, the J end by 8 bases, with 12 bases between. There are 12 residues in the CDR3. Germline values: CDR1 SGHDT, CDR2 YYEEEE. The DNA of the CDR3 is TGTGCCAGCAGCCCACGGTTGTACGGCTACACCTTC. Amino acid sequence: CASSPRLYGYTF. Supplemented by reference TRBV5-6 and TRBJ1-2, the full variable domain reads DAGVTQSPTHLIKTRGQQVTLRCSPKSGHDTVSWYQQALGQGPQFIFQYYEEEERQRGNFPDRFSGHQFPNYSSELNVNALLLGDSALYLCASSPRLYGYTFGSGTRLTVV.

This clone has just a few counts. The rearrangement links TRBV7-9 to TRBJ2-7; 8 nucleotides match TRBD2. V gave up 1 base and J gave up 3 bases; unmatched junction bases: 8. From germline, CDR1 is SEHNR and CDR2 FQNEAQ (reference sequence). This CDR3 is built from 16 residues. The DNA for the CDR3 is TGTGCCAGCAGCTTAGGGGCTAGCGGGCCGGTCTACGAGCAGTACTTC. Residues: CASSLGASGPVYEQYF.

The genes are TRBV27 and TRBJ2-5; the match to TRBD1 covers 7 bases. With 6 bases clipped from V and 7 bases from J, the junction kept 14 bases outside the gene matches. The germline gives CDR1 MNHEY, CDR2 SMNVEV (reference sequence). This CDR3 comprises 15 residues. DNA for the CDR3: TGTGCCAGCAGGACCGGGACAGCTACTTTCGGGACCCAGTACTTC. Translating it yields CASRTGTATFGTQYF.